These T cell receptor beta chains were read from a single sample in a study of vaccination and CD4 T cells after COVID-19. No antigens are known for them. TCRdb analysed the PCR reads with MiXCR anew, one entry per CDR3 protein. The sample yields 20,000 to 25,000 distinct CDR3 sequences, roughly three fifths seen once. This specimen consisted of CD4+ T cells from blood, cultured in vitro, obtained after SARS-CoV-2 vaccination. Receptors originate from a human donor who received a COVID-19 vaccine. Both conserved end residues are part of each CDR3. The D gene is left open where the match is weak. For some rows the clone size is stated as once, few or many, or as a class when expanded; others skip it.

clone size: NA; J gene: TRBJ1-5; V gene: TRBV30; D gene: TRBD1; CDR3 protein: CAWNQGVQPQHF; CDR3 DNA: TGTGCCTGGAATCAGGGGGTTCAGCCCCAGCATTTT
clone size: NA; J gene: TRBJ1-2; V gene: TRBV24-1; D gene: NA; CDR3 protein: CATSDTQGWDGYTF; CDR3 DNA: TGTGCCACCAGTGATACCCAGGGCTGGGATGGCTACACCTTC
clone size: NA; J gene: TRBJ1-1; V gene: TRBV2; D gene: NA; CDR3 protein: CASSLTQGATEAFF; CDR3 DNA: TGTGCCAGCAGTTTAACACAGGGCGCAACTGAAGCTTTCTTT
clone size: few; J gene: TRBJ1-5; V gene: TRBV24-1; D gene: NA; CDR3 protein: CASLRGSDSNQPQHF; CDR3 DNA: TGTGCCAGCCTTCGGGGCAGTGATAGCAATCAGCCCCAGCATTTT
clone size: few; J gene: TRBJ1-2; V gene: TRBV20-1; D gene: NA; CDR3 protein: CSATSGTVNYGYTF; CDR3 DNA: TGCAGTGCTACCTCCGGGACGGTGAACTATGGCTACACCTTC
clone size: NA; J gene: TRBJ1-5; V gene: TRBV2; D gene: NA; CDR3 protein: CASSEQGGPQHF; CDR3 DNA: TGTGCCAGCAGTGAACAGGGTGGGCCCCAGCATTTT
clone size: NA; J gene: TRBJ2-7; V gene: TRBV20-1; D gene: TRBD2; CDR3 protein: CSASTSGAYEQYF; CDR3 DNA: TGCAGTGCTAGTACTAGCGGGGCCTACGAGCAGTACTTC
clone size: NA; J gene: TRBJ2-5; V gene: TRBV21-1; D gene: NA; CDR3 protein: CASSKVVGLGKIPQETQYF; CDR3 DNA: TGTGCCAGCAGCAAAGTGGTAGGACTAGGGAAAATTCCGCAAGAGACCCAGTACTTC
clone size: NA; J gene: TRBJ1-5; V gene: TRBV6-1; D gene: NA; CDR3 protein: CASSPFQGFGQPQHF; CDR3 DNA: TGTGCCAGCAGTCCGTTTCAGGGTTTTGGTCAGCCCCAGCATTTT
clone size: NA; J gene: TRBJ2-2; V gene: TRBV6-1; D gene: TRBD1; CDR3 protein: CASSWTGSTGELFF; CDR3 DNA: TGTGCCAGCAGCTGGACAGGGTCCACCGGGGAGCTGTTTTTT
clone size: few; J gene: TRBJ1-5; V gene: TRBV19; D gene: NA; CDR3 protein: CASSIEVSPGQPQHF; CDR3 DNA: TGTGCCAGTAGTATCGAGGTCTCACCGGGTCAGCCCCAGCATTTT
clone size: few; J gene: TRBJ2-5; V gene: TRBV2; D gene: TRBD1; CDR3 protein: CASSALTTGGETQYF; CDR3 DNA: TGTGCCAGCAGTGCATTAACGACAGGGGGGGAGACCCAGTACTTC
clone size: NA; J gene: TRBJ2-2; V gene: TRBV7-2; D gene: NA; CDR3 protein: CASSLERGFNTGELFF; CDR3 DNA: TGTGCCAGCAGCTTAGAACGGGGGTTTAACACCGGGGAGCTGTTTTTT
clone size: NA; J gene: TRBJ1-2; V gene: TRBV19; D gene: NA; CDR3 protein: CASRSPGEGYGYTF; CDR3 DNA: TGTGCCAGTAGAAGTCCGGGGGAAGGCTATGGCTACACCTTC
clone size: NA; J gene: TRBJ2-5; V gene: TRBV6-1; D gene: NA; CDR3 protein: CASSELRAGRETQYF; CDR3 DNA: TGTGCCAGCAGTGAACTCAGGGCAGGGCGGGAGACCCAGTACTTC
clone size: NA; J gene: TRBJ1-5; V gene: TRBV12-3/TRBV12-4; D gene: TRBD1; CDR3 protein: CVSSRTGGIGSQPQHF; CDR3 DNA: TGTGTCAGCAGCCGGACAGGGGGAATTGGGAGTCAGCCCCAGCATTTT
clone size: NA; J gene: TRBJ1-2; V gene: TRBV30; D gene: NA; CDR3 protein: CACHKGGLGYGYTF; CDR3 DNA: TGTGCCTGCCATAAAGGCGGCCTGGGCTATGGCTACACCTTC